The 25 T cell receptor beta chains below were found in one sample sequenced in a study of shared clonotypes between healthy human individuals. The table came from immunoSEQ multiplex PCR; TCRdb's copy has only in-frame clones and leaves some out. The sample lists fewer than 3 million clones, under 95% occurring once. Sequencing input: naive CD4+ T cells from PBMCs. This sample's subset: CD45RA+ positively selected. The origin of the receptors is a man younger than 35 in good health. Some clones in this sample may be carry-over from other donors' samples.

The chain joins TRBV6-6 to TRBJ2-3; D uncertain. The CDR3 consists of 15 residues. The germline CDR1 and CDR2 sequences are MNHNY and SVGAGI (reference sequence). V was trimmed by 0 bases and J by 5 bases, leaving 12 bases between them. The CDR3 DNA sequence: TGTGCCAGCAGTTACTCGCCCAGAGGTGGAGATACGCAGTATTTT. It yields the protein CASSYSPRGGDTQYF.

The chain uses TRBV19 and TRBJ1-4; D is unclear. Looked up from germline, CDR1 is LNHDA and CDR2 is SQIVND (reference sequence). V lost 5 bases to trimming and J lost 12 bases, with 13 bases between them. This CDR3 is built from 12 residues. CDR3 protein: CASSFSSRELFF. CDR3 nucleotide sequence: TGTGCCAGTAGTTTCTCATCAAGGGAACTGTTTTTT.

The rearrangement links TRBV28 to TRBJ2-2, with D perhaps matching TRBD2 (7 bases). Germline V gene sequence: CDR1 MDHEN, CDR2 SYDVKM. V gave up 2 bases and J gave up 4 bases, with 20 bases separating them. The CDR3 extends over 18 amino acids. The chain's CDR3 is CASSLGGASPTGTGELFF. The CDR3 DNA sequence: TGTGCCAGCAGTTTAGGGGGGGCTAGCCCGACAGGCACCGGGGAGCTGTTTTTT.

This clone was counted a single time. The chain combines TRBV7-2 with TRBJ2-3; 8 bases line up with TRBD2. The V and J ends lost 8 bases and 3 bases, in that order; junction bases with no gene match: 10. Per the germline V gene, CDR1 is SGHTA and CDR2 is FQGNSA. The CDR3 length is 15 residues. CDR3 DNA: TGTGCCAGCCAGAGGGCGGGAGGAAGTACAGATACGCAGTATTTT. It specifies CASQRAGGSTDTQYF.

CDR3 in amino acids: CASSYSQPYNEQFF. The CDR3 DNA reads TGTGCCAGCAGTTACTCTCAACCCTACAATGAGCAGTTCTTC. The rearrangement links TRBV6-5 to TRBJ2-1; no clear D. The CDR3 is made up of 14 amino acids. Germline assignment: CDR1 MNHEY and CDR2 SVGAGI. V was trimmed by 0 bases and J by 2 bases, leaving 5 bases between them.

The V call is TRBV5-6, the J call TRBJ1-1; no reliable D call. Germline V CDR1 and CDR2: SGHDT, YYEEEE. Trimming took off 4 bases at V and 5 bases at J, with 15 bases between the two ends. This CDR3 has 14 amino acids. This CDR3 is CASSMDFGRTEAFF. CDR3 DNA: TGTGCCAGCAGCATGGACTTTGGTCGGACTGAAGCTTTCTTT.

The rearrangement uses TRBV6-1 and TRBJ2-7; D remains unclear. Trimming left V 8 bases short and J 3 bases short, with 20 bases between. Germline-derived CDR1 and CDR2 are MNHNS and SASEGT. This CDR3 has 15 amino acids. The CDR3 nucleotides are TGTGCCAGCGCCCCGACTCCCCGATCCGACTACGAGCAGTACTTC. This codes for CASAPTPRSDYEQYF.

The chain employs TRBV6-5 and TRBJ2-2, with TRBD2 as a possible D gene (6 bases). With 5 bases removed from V and 2 bases from J, the gap between germline ends came to 6 bases. This CDR3 comprises 13 residues. CDR1 is MNHEY, CDR2 SVGAGI, per germline. For the CDR3, the DNA is TGTGCCAGCAGTGCGGGAAACACCGGGGAGCTGTTTTTT. Protein: CASSAGNTGELFF.

This rearrangement joins TRBV7-3 to TRBJ1-6, with a possible D match to TRBD1 (6 bases). The CDR3 consists of 14 residues. Trimming stripped 2 bases from V and 10 bases from J, with 12 bases between. Germline CDR1 reads SGHTA; CDR2 reads FQGTGA. The CDR3 DNA follows: TGTGCCAGCAGCTTACTGCAGGGGCACTCACCCCTCCACTTT. Translating gives CASSLLQGHSPLHF.

The V and J genes are TRBV28 and TRBJ2-3, with 8 bases matching TRBD2. After removal of 3 bases from V and 5 bases from J, the junction contained 13 bases not matched to a gene. Germline CDR1 and CDR2: MDHEN and SYDVKM. This CDR3 has 17 amino acids. The CDR3 protein is CASSFSWVAGSGDTQYF. CDR3 in DNA: TGTGCCAGCAGTTTTTCGTGGGTAGCGGGAAGCGGAGATACGCAGTATTTT.

The CDR3 DNA reads as TGCAGCGTGCAGGTTGGGACAGATACGCAGTATTTT. This gives the protein CSVQVGTDTQYF. V usage is TRBV29-1 and J usage is TRBJ2-3, with no clear D. Germline CDR1 is SQVTM and CDR2 is ANQGSEA. V shed 6 bases and J shed 3 bases, with 10 bases lying between them. This CDR3 is built from 12 residues.

Written as DNA, the CDR3 is TGTGCCAGCAGCTTAGGGGTCAACTCCTACGAGCAGTACTTC. This gives the protein CASSLGVNSYEQYF. The chain has TRBV7-9 and TRBJ2-7; D gene unclear. Trimming left V 1 base short and J 0 bases short, with 7 bases between. The germline CDR1 and CDR2 sequences are SEHNR and FQNEAQ (reference sequence). CDR3 length equals 14 residues.

In this sample, this clone turned up once. The chain couples TRBV11-2 to TRBJ2-2, with a tentative D call TRBD2 (7 bases). The ends were cut back, 5 bases at V and 4 bases at J, with 17 bases in the middle. Per germline, CDR1 SGHAT and CDR2 FQNNGV. The CDR3 extends over 16 amino acids. The CDR3 is CASSPQRGGGTGELFF. DNA of the CDR3: TGTGCCAGCAGCCCCCAGCGGGGAGGGGGCACCGGGGAGCTGTTTTTT.

This clone has only one observation. This chain links TRBV18 with TRBJ2-7; D unclear. This CDR3 is 12 amino acids long. The germline V gene has CDR1 KGHSH and CDR2 LQKENI. V lost 2 bases and J lost 6, with 8 bases in between. The CDR3 region is CASSPVRGEQYF. The CDR3 region has the DNA TGTGCCAGCTCACCAGTGAGAGGCGAGCAGTACTTC.

The rearrangement joins TRBV27 to TRBJ2-7; the D is unclear. Germline CDR1 and CDR2: MNHEY and SMNVEV (reference sequence). The CDR3 is 12 amino acids. Trimming left V 6 bases short and J 6 bases short, with 12 bases between. CDR3 nucleotide sequence: TGTGCCAGCAGCAAAGAAAATAGCGAGCAGTACTTC. Translating it yields CASSKENSEQYF.

This chain joins TRBV19 and TRBJ2-7; 8 bases fit TRBD2. Losses at the gene ends were 5 bases for V and 10 bases for J; bases not matched to a gene: 13. This CDR3 is built from 14 residues. The germline V gene has CDR1 LNHDA and CDR2 SQIVND (reference sequence). The CDR3 spells CASSLAGNPTSQYF. Here the CDR3 DNA reads TGTGCCAGTAGTTTAGCGGGGAATCCTACGAGCCAGTACTTC.

The chain joins TRBV30 to TRBJ2-7; 8 bases match TRBD2. The CDR3 runs 16 residues. The J segment lost 5 bases and the V segment lost 0 bases, leaving 12 bases of the junction unmatched. Germline V gene sequence: CDR1 GTSNPN, CDR2 SVGIG (reference sequence). The CDR3 region is CAWSVPVAGRIHEQYF. CDR3 DNA sequence: TGTGCCTGGAGTGTACCGGTAGCGGGAAGGATCCACGAGCAGTACTTC.

This chain joins TRBV10-2 and TRBJ2-1; 7 bases match TRBD2. The length of the CDR3 is 12 residues. Germline V lookup: CDR1 WSHSY, CDR2 SAAADI. Trimming at V came to 6 bases and at J to 8 bases, leaving 4 bases not matched to a gene. As DNA, the CDR3 is TGCGCCAGCAGACGGACTAGTTATGAGCAGTTCTTC. Protein sequence: CASRRTSYEQFF.

The CDR3 protein is CASSLVVAGPYEQYF. The CDR3 DNA reads TGTGCCAGCAGCTTAGTCGTGGCAGGCCCCTACGAGCAGTACTTC. This chain uses TRBV7-9 with TRBJ2-7; no definite D call. The ends were cut back, 1 base at V and 2 bases at J, with 12 bases in the middle. CDR1 is SEHNR, CDR2 FQNEAQ, per germline (reference sequence). This CDR3 is 15 amino acids long.

The J gene is TRBJ2-1, the V gene TRBV5-5; D remains unclear. Germline values: CDR1 SGHKS, CDR2 YYEKEE (reference sequence). This CDR3 contains 13 residues. V lost 0 bases and J 4 bases, leaving 5 bases between the germline ends. Here the CDR3 DNA reads TGTGCCAGCAGCTTGGTGGAGTACAATGAGCAGTTCTTC. It is translated as CASSLVEYNEQFF.

In the case of this clone: Other DNA sequences in this sample translate to the same CDR3. The gene calls are TRBV28 and TRBJ2-3; perhaps D is TRBD1 or TRBD2 (6 bases each). The CDR3 runs to 15 residues. The V gene lost 4 bases and the J gene lost 3 bases, with 14 bases spanning the gap. Germline-derived CDR1 and CDR2 are MDHEN and SYDVKM. The CDR3: CASSSPGAGTDTQYF. The CDR3 DNA is TGTGCCAGCAGTTCCCCAGGGGCGGGGACAGATACGCAGTATTTT.

The chain carries TRBV7-2 and TRBJ2-3, with D possibly TRBD1 on 6 matching bases. Germline V gene sequence: CDR1 SGHTA, CDR2 FQGNSA. The CDR3 sequence is 13 residues long. Trimming removed 3 bases from V and 4 bases from J, with 8 bases in between. CDR3 sequence (DNA): TGTGCCAGCAGCTTTAAGGGGGCAGATACGCAGTATTTT. This sequence encodes CASSFKGADTQYF.

The rearrangement joins TRBV9 to TRBJ1-6, with 9 bases aligning to TRBD1. V trimming: 2 bases; J trimming: 0 bases; junction bases outside the gene matches: 3. The CDR3 is made up of 17 amino acids. CDR1 and CDR2 from the germline V gene are SGDLS and YYNGEE. The CDR3 protein is CASSVTGGSSYNSPLHF. In DNA form, the CDR3 reads TGTGCCAGCAGCGTGACAGGGGGAAGCTCCTATAATTCACCCCTCCACTTT.

The CDR3: CASSPQTGLQGYTF. CDR3 sequence (DNA): TGTGCCAGCTCACCACAAACAGGGCTACAGGGCTACACCTTC. This chain joins TRBV18 and TRBJ1-2; TRBD1 is a possible D gene (6 bases). The V and J ends lost 1 base and 8 bases respectively, with 14 bases between them. CDR1 is KGHSH and CDR2 is LQKENI in the germline V gene. The CDR3 contains 14 residues.

The rearrangement joins TRBV25-1 to TRBJ2-2; D is unclear. The CDR3 extends over 15 amino acids. Germline V gene data show CDR1 as MGHDK and CDR2 as SYGVNS. V lost 5 bases and J 0 bases, leaving 10 bases between the germline ends. In nucleotides, the CDR3 is TGTGCCAGCAGTCAAGCAGGATCGAACACCGGGGAGCTGTTTTTT. This encodes CASSQAGSNTGELFF. Variable domain in full (rest from reference TRBV25-1 and TRBJ2-2): EADIYQTPRYLVIGTGKKITLECSQTMGHDKMYWYQQDPGMELHLIHYSYGVNSTEKGDLSSESTVSRIRTEHFPLTLESARPSHTSQYLCASSQAGSNTGELFFGEGSRLTVL.